These T cell receptor beta chains were read from a single sample in a study of T cell responses to AZD1222 COVID-19 vaccine. Generated by immunoSEQ multiplex PCR, the TCRdb table keeps only in-frame clones and is missing some. The repertoire has roughly 100,000 clones, 91% of them found once; the top ten carry 35% to 50%. Here the sequenced sample was peripheral blood, taken on day 0 of AZD1222 vaccination. The origin of the receptors is an adult in good health. Each CDR3 is given with its conserved first and last residue. Each record gives: V gene, D gene, J gene, clone size, CDR3 DNA, CDR3 protein. A D gene is named only where the DNA matches it firmly. Clone size, where shown, is once, few, many, or a class for clones that have expanded.

v_call: TRBV11-1
d_call: -
j_call: TRBJ2-3
clone_size: -
cdr3_nt: TGTGCCAGCAGCTTTGGCTCTCCCACTAGCACAGATACGCAGTATTTT
cdr3_aa: CASSFGSPTSTDTQYF

v_call: TRBV7-3
d_call: -
j_call: TRBJ1-3
clone_size: -
cdr3_nt: TGTGCCAGCGCTAAGTCCCCTGGAAACACCATATATTTT
cdr3_aa: CASAKSPGNTIYF

v_call: TRBV29-1
d_call: TRBD2
j_call: TRBJ2-1
clone_size: -
cdr3_nt: TGCAGCGCAGTTAGCGGGGGTAAAGGTGAGCAGTTCTTC
cdr3_aa: CSAVSGGKGEQFF

v_call: TRBV19
d_call: TRBD1
j_call: TRBJ1-5
clone_size: once
cdr3_nt: TGTGCCAGTAGTATGCGGGGGCAGGGGACAGGGGGCAATCAGCCCCAGCATTTT
cdr3_aa: CASSMRGQGTGGNQPQHF

v_call: TRBV5-1
d_call: -
j_call: TRBJ1-2
clone_size: -
cdr3_nt: TGCGCCAGCAGCTCCCTCGGGGGTATCGGCTATGGCTACACCTTC
cdr3_aa: CASSSLGGIGYGYTF

v_call: TRBV7-9
d_call: -
j_call: TRBJ1-5
clone_size: once
cdr3_nt: TGTGCCAGCAGCCCAGCGGGCCGCGGCAATCAGCCCCAGCATTTT
cdr3_aa: CASSPAGRGNQPQHF

v_call: TRBV6-5
d_call: -
j_call: TRBJ2-7
clone_size: -
cdr3_nt: TGTGCCAGCAGCATTAGCAGCTACGAGCAGTACTTC
cdr3_aa: CASSISSYEQYF

v_call: TRBV18
d_call: TRBD2
j_call: TRBJ2-1
clone_size: -
cdr3_nt: TGTGCCAGCTCACCGGTTAGCGGGATCAACAATGAGCAGTTCTTC
cdr3_aa: CASSPVSGINNEQFF

v_call: TRBV19
d_call: TRBD2
j_call: TRBJ2-7
clone_size: -
cdr3_nt: TGTGCCAGTAACAACGGACTAGCGGACTACGAGCAGTACTTC
cdr3_aa: CASNNGLADYEQYF

v_call: TRBV6-5
d_call: -
j_call: TRBJ2-5
clone_size: once
cdr3_nt: TGTGCCAGCAGTAGGGACTCTCAAGAGACCCAGTACTTC
cdr3_aa: CASSRDSQETQYF

v_call: TRBV6-5
d_call: -
j_call: TRBJ2-3
clone_size: -
cdr3_nt: TGTGCCAGCAGTTCCCTAACATCAAGAGATACGCAGTATTTT
cdr3_aa: CASSSLTSRDTQYF

v_call: TRBV24-1
d_call: -
j_call: TRBJ2-1
clone_size: -
cdr3_nt: TGTGCCACCAGTGACACACAGGGAGTGAGGGCGGGCAATGAGCAGTTCTTC
cdr3_aa: CATSDTQGVRAGNEQFF

v_call: TRBV2
d_call: TRBD1
j_call: TRBJ2-5
clone_size: -
cdr3_nt: TGTGCCAGCAGTGTACAGGGGGTTCGAGAGACCCAGTACTTC
cdr3_aa: CASSVQGVRETQYF

v_call: TRBV19
d_call: -
j_call: TRBJ1-1
clone_size: -
cdr3_nt: TGTGCCAGTAGTTGGCAGGGTTCGCCCTTATTGAACACTGAAGCTTTCTTT
cdr3_aa: CASSWQGSPLLNTEAFF

v_call: TRBV4-1
d_call: -
j_call: TRBJ1-1
clone_size: -
cdr3_nt: TGCGCCAGCACCTTGGGTACCCCCACGAACACTGAAGCTTTCTTT
cdr3_aa: CASTLGTPTNTEAFF

v_call: TRBV7-2
d_call: -
j_call: TRBJ1-3
clone_size: once
cdr3_nt: TGTGCCAGCAGCGACAGGCGTTACTCTGGAAACACCATATATTTT
cdr3_aa: CASSDRRYSGNTIYF

v_call: TRBV19
d_call: TRBD2
j_call: TRBJ2-1
clone_size: -
cdr3_nt: TGTGCCAGTAGTTTACGGACTAGCGGATGGGCAGGGGAACAGTTCTTC
cdr3_aa: CASSLRTSGWAGEQFF

v_call: TRBV5-1
d_call: TRBD1
j_call: TRBJ2-6
clone_size: -
cdr3_nt: TGCGCCAGCAGCTTGGGCACAGGGGTCTCTGGGGCCAACGTCCTGACTTTC
cdr3_aa: CASSLGTGVSGANVLTF

v_call: TRBV28
d_call: -
j_call: TRBJ2-1
clone_size: -
cdr3_nt: TGTGCCAGCAGCCATGGGGGGACTGAGCAGTTCTTC
cdr3_aa: CASSHGGTEQFF

v_call: TRBV5-4
d_call: TRBD1
j_call: TRBJ1-1
clone_size: -
cdr3_nt: TGTGCCAGCGAGGACAGGGCGAACCTGAACACTGAAGCTTTCTTT
cdr3_aa: CASEDRANLNTEAFF

v_call: TRBV3-1/TRBV3-2
d_call: -
j_call: TRBJ2-1
clone_size: -
cdr3_nt: TGTGCCAGCAGCCAAGGAATTGGCCACGTCGAGCAGTTCTTC
cdr3_aa: CASSQGIGHVEQFF

v_call: TRBV7-8
d_call: TRBD1
j_call: TRBJ2-5
clone_size: once
cdr3_nt: TGTGCCTCAAGGGGTAGGGGGCGCAGGTTGGAGACCCAGTACTTC
cdr3_aa: CASRGRGRRLETQYF

v_call: TRBV14
d_call: -
j_call: TRBJ1-1
clone_size: -
cdr3_nt: TGTGCCAGCAGCCAAGAAGGCGCTAAACTCGGGGCTTTCTTT
cdr3_aa: CASSQEGAKLGAFF

v_call: TRBV28
d_call: -
j_call: TRBJ2-7
clone_size: -
cdr3_nt: TGTGCCAGCAGTTCCCGACCTGTCTACGAGCAGTACTTC
cdr3_aa: CASSSRPVYEQYF

v_call: TRBV6-6
d_call: -
j_call: TRBJ1-1
clone_size: once
cdr3_nt: TGTGCCAGCAGTTACGAGTCCCCCACTGAAGCTTTCTTT
cdr3_aa: CASSYESPTEAFF

v_call: TRBV12-3/TRBV12-4
d_call: -
j_call: TRBJ1-2
clone_size: -
cdr3_nt: TGTGCCAGCAGTCCGGACAGTCTTGGCTACACCTTC
cdr3_aa: CASSPDSLGYTF

v_call: TRBV3-1/TRBV3-2
d_call: -
j_call: TRBJ2-3
clone_size: -
cdr3_nt: TGTGCCAGCAGTAACAGGGCCTTGGAGCAGTATTTT
cdr3_aa: CASSNRALEQYF

v_call: TRBV7-2
d_call: -
j_call: TRBJ2-7
clone_size: -
cdr3_nt: TGTGCCAGCAGCCCTACGTGGGGGGAGTTGGGACAGAGAACCTACGAGCAGTACTTC
cdr3_aa: CASSPTWGELGQRTYEQYF

v_call: TRBV12-3/TRBV12-4
d_call: -
j_call: TRBJ2-7
clone_size: -
cdr3_nt: TGTGCCAGCAGTTTAGCGGGGGGGCACGAGCAGTACTTC
cdr3_aa: CASSLAGGHEQYF

v_call: TRBV5-8
d_call: TRBD1
j_call: TRBJ2-4
clone_size: -
cdr3_nt: TGTGCCAGCAGCCCTGGACAGGGGGTCAAAAACATTCAGTACTTC
cdr3_aa: CASSPGQGVKNIQYF

v_call: TRBV6-5
d_call: TRBD2
j_call: TRBJ2-2
clone_size: -
cdr3_nt: TGTGCCAGCAGTTCTAGCGGGAGCGGGTACACCGGGGAGCTGTTTTTT
cdr3_aa: CASSSSGSGYTGELFF

v_call: TRBV18
d_call: -
j_call: TRBJ2-1
clone_size: -
cdr3_nt: TGTGCCAGCTCACCAGGGAAGGGAGTGAGGAGTGAGCAGTTCTTC
cdr3_aa: CASSPGKGVRSEQFF

v_call: TRBV18
d_call: -
j_call: TRBJ1-1
clone_size: -
cdr3_nt: TGTGCCAGCTCACCCCCGGCGGGAATCACTGAAGCTTTCTTT
cdr3_aa: CASSPPAGITEAFF

v_call: TRBV7-9
d_call: -
j_call: TRBJ2-7
clone_size: -
cdr3_nt: TGTGCCAGCAGCTTTTCACGGGAGCAGTACTTC
cdr3_aa: CASSFSREQYF

v_call: TRBV11-2
d_call: -
j_call: TRBJ1-2
clone_size: -
cdr3_nt: TGTGCCAGCAGCTTATCGGGGAACTATGGCTACACCTTC
cdr3_aa: CASSLSGNYGYTF

v_call: TRBV7-2
d_call: -
j_call: TRBJ2-3
clone_size: -
cdr3_nt: TGTGCCAGCAGCTTAGGAAGCGGATTGACCACAGATACGCAGTATTTT
cdr3_aa: CASSLGSGLTTDTQYF

v_call: TRBV28
d_call: TRBD1
j_call: TRBJ1-1
clone_size: -
cdr3_nt: TGTGCCAGCAGCCCCGGGACAGAGAACACTGAAGCTTTCTTT
cdr3_aa: CASSPGTENTEAFF

v_call: TRBV5-1
d_call: TRBD2
j_call: TRBJ2-1
clone_size: once
cdr3_nt: TGCGCCAGCAGCGGTGCGACTAGCGGGAGTGTGAGGGAGCAGTTCTTC
cdr3_aa: CASSGATSGSVREQFF

v_call: TRBV4-2
d_call: -
j_call: TRBJ1-6
clone_size: -
cdr3_nt: TGTGCCAGCAGCCAAGATTGGGGAGGGTCCGTGTCACCCCTCCACTTT
cdr3_aa: CASSQDWGGSVSPLHF